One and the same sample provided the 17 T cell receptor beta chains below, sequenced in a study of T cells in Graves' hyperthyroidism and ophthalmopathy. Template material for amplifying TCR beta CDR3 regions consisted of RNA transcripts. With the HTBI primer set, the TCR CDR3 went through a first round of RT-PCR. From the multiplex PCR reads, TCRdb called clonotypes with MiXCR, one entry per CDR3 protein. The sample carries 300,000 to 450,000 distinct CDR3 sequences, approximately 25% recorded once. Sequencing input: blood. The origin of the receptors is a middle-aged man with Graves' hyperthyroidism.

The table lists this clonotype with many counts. The chain's CDR3 is CASSSGLAGDYEQYF. DNA for the CDR3: TGTGCCAGCAGCTCGGGACTAGCGGGAGATTACGAGCAGTACTTC. The chain recombines TRBV7-3 with TRBJ2-7; 14 nucleotides agree with TRBD2. The CDR3 sequence is 15 residues long. Per the germline V gene, CDR1 is SGHTA and CDR2 is FQGTGA. With V trimmed by 4 bases and J by 4 bases, 3 bases remained unmatched.

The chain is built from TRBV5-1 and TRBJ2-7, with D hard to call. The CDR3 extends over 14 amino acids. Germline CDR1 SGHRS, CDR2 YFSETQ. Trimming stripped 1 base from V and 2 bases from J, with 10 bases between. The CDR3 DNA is TGCGCCAGCAGCTTGACAGTCCAGGCCTACGAGCAGTACTTC. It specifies CASSLTVQAYEQYF.

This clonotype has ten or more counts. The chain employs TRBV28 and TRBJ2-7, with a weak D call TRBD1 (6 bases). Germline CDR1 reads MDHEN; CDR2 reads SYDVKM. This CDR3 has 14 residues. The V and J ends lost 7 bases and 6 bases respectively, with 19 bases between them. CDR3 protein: CASTSPGQVREQYF. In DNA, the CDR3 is TGTGCCAGCACCAGTCCGGGACAAGTCCGCGAGCAGTACTTC.

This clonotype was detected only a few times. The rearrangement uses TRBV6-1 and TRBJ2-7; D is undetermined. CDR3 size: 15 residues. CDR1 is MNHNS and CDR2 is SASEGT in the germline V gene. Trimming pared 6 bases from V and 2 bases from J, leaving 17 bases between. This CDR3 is CASRMGIGVTYEQYF. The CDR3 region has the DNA TGTGCCAGCAGAATGGGTATTGGCGTCACCTACGAGCAGTACTTC.

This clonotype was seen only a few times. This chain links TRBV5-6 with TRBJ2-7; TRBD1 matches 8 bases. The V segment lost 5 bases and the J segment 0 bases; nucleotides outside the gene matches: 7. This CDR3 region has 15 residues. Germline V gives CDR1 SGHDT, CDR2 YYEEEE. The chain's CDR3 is CASSPDRGYSYEQYF. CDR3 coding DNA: TGTGCCAGCAGTCCAGACAGGGGATACTCCTACGAGCAGTACTTC.

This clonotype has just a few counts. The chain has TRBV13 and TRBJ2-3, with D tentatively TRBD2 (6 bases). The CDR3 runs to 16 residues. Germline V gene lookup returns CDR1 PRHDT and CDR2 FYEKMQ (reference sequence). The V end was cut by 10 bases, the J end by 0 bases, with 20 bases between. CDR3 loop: CAIREITLTSTDTQYF. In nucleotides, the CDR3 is TGTGCCATCCGGGAGATAACACTGACGAGCACAGATACGCAGTATTTT.

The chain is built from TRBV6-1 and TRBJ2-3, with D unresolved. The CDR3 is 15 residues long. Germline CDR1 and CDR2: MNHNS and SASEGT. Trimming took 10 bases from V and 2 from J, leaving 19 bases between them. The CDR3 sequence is CATDPSGLDTDTQYF. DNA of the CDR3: TGTGCCACCGACCCGTCGGGTTTGGACACAGATACGCAGTATTTT.

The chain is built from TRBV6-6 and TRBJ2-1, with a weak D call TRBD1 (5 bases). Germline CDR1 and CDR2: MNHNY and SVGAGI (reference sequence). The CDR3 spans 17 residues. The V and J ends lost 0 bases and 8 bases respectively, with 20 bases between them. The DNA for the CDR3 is TGTGCCAGCAGTTACTCGGCAGGGTCCACTGGGTTCCATGAGCAGTTCTTC. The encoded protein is CASSYSAGSTGFHEQFF.

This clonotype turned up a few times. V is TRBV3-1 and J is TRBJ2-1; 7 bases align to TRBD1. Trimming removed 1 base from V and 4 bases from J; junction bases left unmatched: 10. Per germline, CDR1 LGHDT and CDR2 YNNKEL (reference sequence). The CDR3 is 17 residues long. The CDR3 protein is CASSQAPPGQKYNEQFF. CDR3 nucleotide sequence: TGTGCCAGCAGCCAAGCACCCCCGGGACAGAAATACAATGAGCAGTTCTTC.

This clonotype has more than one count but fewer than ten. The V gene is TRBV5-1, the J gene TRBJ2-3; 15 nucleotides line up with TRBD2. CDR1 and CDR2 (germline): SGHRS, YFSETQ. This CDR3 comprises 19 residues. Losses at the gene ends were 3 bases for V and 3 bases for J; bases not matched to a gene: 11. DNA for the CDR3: TGCGCCAGCAGCTCGGGACTAGCGGGAGGTTCGGAACCAACAGATACGCAGTATTTT. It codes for CASSSGLAGGSEPTDTQYF.

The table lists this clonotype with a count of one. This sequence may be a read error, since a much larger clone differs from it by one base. The CDR3 DNA sequence: TGTGCCGGGAGTAAAGGGACAGGGGATAAGCAAGAGACCCAGTACTTC. Translated: CAGSKGTGDKQETQYF. The genes are TRBV30 and TRBJ2-5; 10 positions match TRBD1. The germline CDR1 and CDR2 sequences are GTSNPN and SVGIG (reference sequence). The CDR3 consists of 16 residues.

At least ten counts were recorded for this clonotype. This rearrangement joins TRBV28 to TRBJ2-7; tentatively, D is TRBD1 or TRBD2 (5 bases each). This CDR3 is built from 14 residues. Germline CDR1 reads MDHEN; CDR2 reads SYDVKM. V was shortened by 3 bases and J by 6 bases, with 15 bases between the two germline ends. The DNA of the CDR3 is TGTGCCAGCAGTTTGGGACGCTTCCTCTCCGAGCAGTACTTC. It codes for CASSLGRFLSEQYF.

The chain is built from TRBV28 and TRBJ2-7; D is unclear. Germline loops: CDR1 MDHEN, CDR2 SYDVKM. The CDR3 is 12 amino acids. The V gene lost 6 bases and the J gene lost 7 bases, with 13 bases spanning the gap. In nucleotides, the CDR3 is TGTGCCAGCAGCGTTCGAGTGGGTGAGCAGTACTTC. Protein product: CASSVRVGEQYF.

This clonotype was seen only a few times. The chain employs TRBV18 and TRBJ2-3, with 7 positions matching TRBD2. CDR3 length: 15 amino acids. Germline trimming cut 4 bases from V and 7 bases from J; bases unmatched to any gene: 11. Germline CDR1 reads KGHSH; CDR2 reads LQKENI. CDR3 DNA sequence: TGTGCCAGCTCACAGGGGACTACCGACACTTATACGCAGTATTTT. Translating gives CASSQGTTDTYTQYF.

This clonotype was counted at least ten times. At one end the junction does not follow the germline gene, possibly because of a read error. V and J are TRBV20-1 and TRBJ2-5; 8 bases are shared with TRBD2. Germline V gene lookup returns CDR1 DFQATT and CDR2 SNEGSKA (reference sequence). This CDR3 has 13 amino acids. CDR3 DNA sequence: TGCAGTGCCAGAGCGGGAGTGGGGGAGACCCAGTACTTC. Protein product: CSARAGVGETQYF.

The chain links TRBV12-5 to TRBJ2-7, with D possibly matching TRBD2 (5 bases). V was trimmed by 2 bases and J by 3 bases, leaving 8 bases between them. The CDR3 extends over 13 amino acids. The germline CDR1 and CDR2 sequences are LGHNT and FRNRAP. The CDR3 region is CASGLRGGYEQYF. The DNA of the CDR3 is TGTGCTAGTGGTTTGCGGGGTGGCTACGAGCAGTACTTC.

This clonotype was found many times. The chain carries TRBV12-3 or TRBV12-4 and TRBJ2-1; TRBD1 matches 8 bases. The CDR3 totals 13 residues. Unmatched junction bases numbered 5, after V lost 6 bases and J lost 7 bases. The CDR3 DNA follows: TGTGCCAGCAGCCAGGGGGCGCGAAATGAGCAGTTCTTC. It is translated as CASSQGARNEQFF.